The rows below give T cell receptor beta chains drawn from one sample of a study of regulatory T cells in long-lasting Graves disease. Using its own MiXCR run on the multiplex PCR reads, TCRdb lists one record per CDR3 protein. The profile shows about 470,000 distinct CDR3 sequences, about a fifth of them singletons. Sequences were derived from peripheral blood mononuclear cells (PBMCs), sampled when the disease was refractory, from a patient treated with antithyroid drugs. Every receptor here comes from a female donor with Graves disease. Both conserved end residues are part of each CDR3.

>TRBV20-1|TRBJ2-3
CSAISGLAGGADTQYF
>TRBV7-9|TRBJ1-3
CASSLTGSYGNTIYF
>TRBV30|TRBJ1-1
CAWSGGGNTEAFF
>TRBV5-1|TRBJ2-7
CASSGGEGPSYEQYF
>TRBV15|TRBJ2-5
CATMVGGRETQYF
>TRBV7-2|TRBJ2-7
CASSFPRTSGRGEQYF
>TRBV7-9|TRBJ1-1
CASSAGGNTEAFF
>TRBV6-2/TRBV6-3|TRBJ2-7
CASTTTPHTYEQYF
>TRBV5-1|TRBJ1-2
CASGPRQGIYSGYTF
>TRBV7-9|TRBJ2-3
CASPSGSGTDTQYF
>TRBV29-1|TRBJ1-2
CSVDDMARGYTF
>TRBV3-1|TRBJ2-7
CASSQERIYEQYF
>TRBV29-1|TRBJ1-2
CSVRMAGKNYGYTF
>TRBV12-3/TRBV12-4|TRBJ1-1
CASSLDAGNTEAFF
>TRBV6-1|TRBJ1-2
CASSRRVDYGYTF
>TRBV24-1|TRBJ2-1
CATSDLGAGEYNEQFF
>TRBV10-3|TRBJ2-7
CATQEYEQYF
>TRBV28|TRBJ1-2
CASRSTVNYGYTF
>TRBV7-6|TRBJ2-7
CASSLASTFYEQYF